Sequencing of this TCR beta chain was carried out in a study of CD8+ T cells in alopecia areata (dated 2018 in TCRdb). As for the study more broadly: The treated patients, all with moderate-to-severe alopecia areata, were enrolled in an open-label pilot trial of oral tofacitinib given at 5 to 10 mg twice daily. Tofacitinib was given for 6 to 18 months, followed by 6 months of follow-up off drug to assess delayed response and recurrence. High-throughput TCRbeta sequencing was used to examine T cell clonal expansion in alopecia areata in both the C3H/HeJ mouse model and human patients. In humans, TCRbeta sequencing was performed on scalp tissue and on sorted CD4+ and CD8+ peripheral blood T cells from healthy controls and from patients with patchy or totalis/universalis alopecia areata. Biopsies were taken from tofacitinib-treated patients at baseline and at 4 and 24 weeks of treatment, and a later scalp biopsy was taken in several of the tofacitinib-treated patients. Scalp clonality was compared among normal scalp (n=4), patchy alopecia areata scalp (n=8), and alopecia totalis/universalis scalp (n=8). The RNA source kit depended on sample type: the PAXgene miRNA kit for fixed scalp, the miRNeasy kit for PBMCs, and the RNeasy kit for mouse skin. TCRbeta CDR3 regions were amplified by immunoSEQ multiplex PCR with 35 Vbeta forward and 13 Jbeta reverse primers. Paper-wide results and their limitations: Shared TCR sequences between patients were less evident than in mice, which may be partly attributable to HLA diversity in the patient population. Higher clonality and more expanded CD8+ clones were observed in lesional scalp than in normal scalp, particularly in alopecia totalis/universalis, a finding suggestive of antigenic drive. Resident alphabeta T cells in normal human skin are also sequenced, complicating scalp TCR repertoire analysis, unlike mouse skin dominated by gammadelta T cells.

About this clone itself: What this receptor recognizes is not known. One base away there is no much larger clone; base qualities are not given.

Counted from cysteine to phenylalanine, this CDR3 has 16 amino acids. The entry retains the CDR3 DNA only, 48 bases that are in frame from base 1. The V end gives up 0 bases and the J end 6 bases, leaving 7 bases in the junction not matched to a gene. The germline V gene specifies SGHRS as CDR1 and YFSETQ as CDR2. Libraries were prepared through the immunoSEQ multiplex PCR assay. RNA was extracted from all samples and reverse transcribed into cDNA as template for TCR sequencing. First-strand cDNA was synthesized using SuperScript III with a 2:1 mix of oligo-dT and random hexamers. A synthetic immune receptor repertoire was used to assess amplification bias, and residual bias was removed computationally. From the authors' description of their analysis: Raw reads were preprocessed to remove errors, and CDR3 was defined according to IMGT conventions as the region from the conserved cysteine to phenylalanine. Clonality was computed as 1 minus the Shannon entropy, with the entropy normalized by log2 of the number of productive unique TCRs. CD4 or CD8 identity of scalp clones was inferred by cross-referencing scalp TCRbeta sequences with sorted blood CD4 and CD8 repertoires. The immuneACCESS repertoire file appears here via TCRdb, limited to in-frame rearrangements. These files lack a portion of the clones; in checked studies, under half of the deficit traces to unresolved V genes, and the cause of the others is not known. For V, J and clone size, that table is used; D and trimming come from the DNA. This sample holds approximately 150,000 clones; approximately 45% were observed only once. Of the sample, over 5.5% falls within the top ten clones.

From alopecia areata patients, peripheral blood was collected along with lesional scalp punch biopsies. PBMCs were isolated by density centrifugation and stained for CD3, CD4 and CD8, after which CD4+ and CD8+ T cells were sorted on a FACSAria. The clonotype comes from a human donor with alopecia areata. Input material: CD4+ T cells sorted from blood. The sequence links TRBV5-1 to TRBJ2-1, and 9 bases in between align with TRBD2. The CDR3 region: CASSLAGGRAFNEQFF. The DNA reads TGCGCCAGCAGCTTGGCGGGCGGGAGGGCCTTCAATGAGCAGTTCTTC.